This paragraph covers one T cell receptor (beta chain) sequence. Primers for the PCR totalled 60 Vbeta and 13 Jbeta. The assay was immunoSEQ multiplex PCR, and TCRdb's table has in-frame clones only and misses some. The sample has around 200,000 clones, roughly 80% seen once. V dropped 4 bases and J dropped 1 base, with 12 bases sitting between them. Germline values: CDR1 SGHRS, CDR2 YFSETQ. The CDR3 spans 14 residues. The sample is drawn from a study of cytomegalovirus exposure and HLA in healthy donors. Sequencing input: PBMCs. The source is a girl aged 2-9 years in good health and CMV-seronegative. The chain combines TRBV5-1 with TRBJ2-7, with D maybe TRBD2 (5 bases). The CDR3 spells CASSRGARSYEQYF. The CDR3 DNA follows: TGCGCCAGCAGCCGGGGTGCGCGTTCCTACGAGCAGTACTTC.